This TCR beta chain came from a study of T cell repertoires in cytomegalovirus infection. Notes on this clonotype: Its antigen is unknown.

Germline V gives CDR1 SGHTA, CDR2 FQGNSA. Trimming removed 4 bases at V and 7 bases at J, with 13 bases between. This CDR3 comprises 13 residues. TCRdb processed the reads anew with MiXCR; each CDR3 protein has one entry. The sample lists more than 50,000 distinct CDR3 sequences, 25% to 40% occurring once. The rearrangement joins TRBV7-2 to TRBJ2-5, with D unclear. The clonotype originates from a human donor in good health (CMV status not recorded). Some clones in this sample may be carry-over from other donors' samples. The sequenced sample consisted of PBMCs, sequenced either directly or after in vitro stimulation (not recorded which). The CDR3 DNA is TGTGCCAGCAGCTCCCAGCCCAAAGGGACCCAGTACTTC. As protein: CASSSQPKGTQYF.